This entry lists 19 T cell receptor beta chains sequenced from one sample in a study of T cells expressing NK-cell markers. TCRdb re-called the 5' RACE reads and shows each CDR3 protein once, DNA omitted. The sample totals 450,000 to 600,000 distinct CDR3 sequences. Sample: blood T cells: a sorted CD56 or NKG2C T cell subset, CD4+ or CD8+ T cells, or bulk PBMC T cells (not recorded which). The receptors stem from a man aged 18 to 29 in good health.

This chain connects TRBV20-1 to TRBJ2-5; TCRdb's D call, TRBD2, is unchecked because there is no DNA. The CDR3 runs 14 residues. CDR1 is DFQATT and CDR2 is SNEGSKA in the germline V gene (reference sequence). CDR3 protein: CSARGEGWGETQYF.

The CDR3 reads CASSLDRMGQPQHF. The chain carries TRBV5-1 and TRBJ1-5. Germline-derived CDR1 and CDR2 are SGHRS and YFSETQ. The CDR3 loop spans 14 amino acids.

CDR3 loop: CASSYSLGSASEQFF. The V and J genes are TRBV6-5 and TRBJ2-1; the D call from TCRdb, TRBD2, cannot be confirmed without DNA. The germline V gene encodes CDR1 MNHEY and CDR2 SVGAGI. The CDR3 extends over 15 amino acids.

V is TRBV5-1 and J is TRBJ2-7; the D call of TRBD1 rests on TCRdb alone, since no DNA is present to check it. Germline CDR1 and CDR2: SGHRS and YFSETQ. The CDR3 is 14 residues long. Here the CDR3 reads CASSRGQGIYEQYF.

CDR3 loop: CASSQLEAGTDTQYF. The chain combines TRBV4-2 with TRBJ2-3; TCRdb names TRBD2, which stays unverified in the absence of DNA. The CDR3 runs 15 residues. Germline CDR1 reads LGHNA; CDR2 reads YNFKEQ.

The rearrangement joins TRBV4-1 to TRBJ2-2; TCRdb's D call, TRBD1, is unchecked because there is no DNA. Germline V gives CDR1 MGHRA, CDR2 YSYEKL. The CDR3 totals 16 residues. CDR3 residues: CASSRRDGGNTGELFF.

The CDR3 is CASSVLQLAKNIQYF. The V call is TRBV2, the J call TRBJ2-4. Germline V CDR1 and CDR2: SNHLY, FYNNEI. This CDR3 region has 15 residues.

J is TRBJ2-6 and V is TRBV5-1; TCRdb's D call of TRBD1 is untestable without DNA. The CDR3 is 17 residues long. Germline V gene lookup returns CDR1 SGHRS and CDR2 YFSETQ. The CDR3 is CASSFPGGGTGANVLTF.

This chain connects TRBV6-1 to TRBJ2-3; there is no DNA to check the TCRdb D call of TRBD2. This CDR3 spans 18 amino acids. Germline-derived CDR1 and CDR2 are MNHNS and SASEGT. The CDR3 sequence is CASSETGTSGIGTDTQYF.

The CDR3 here is CSATPGQANEKLFF. V and J are TRBV20-1 and TRBJ1-4; there is no DNA to check the TCRdb D call of TRBD1. CDR1 and CDR2 from the germline V gene are DFQATT and SNEGSKA (reference sequence). The CDR3 runs to 14 residues.

The V and J genes are TRBV12-3 or TRBV12-4 and TRBJ2-5; TCRdb indicates TRBD2, and absent DNA this call remains unverified. This CDR3 has 14 amino acids. The CDR3 loop reads CASSARLVLETQYF.

The rearrangement links TRBV5-1 to TRBJ2-6; TCRdb calls TRBD1, which cannot be checked without DNA. Germline V gene data show CDR1 as SGHRS and CDR2 as YFSETQ. The length of the CDR3 is 17 residues. CDR3 loop: CASSSGRDRTGANVLTF.

The CDR3 loop is CASSPDRLAGINNEQFF. The V and J genes are TRBV27 and TRBJ2-1; TCRdb's D gene call, TRBD2, goes unchecked for lack of DNA. Germline lookup yields CDR1 MNHEY and CDR2 SMNVEV (reference sequence). The CDR3 is made up of 17 amino acids.

The V call is TRBV5-1, the J call TRBJ1-2; without DNA, the TCRdb call of TRBD1 cannot be checked. This CDR3 spans 12 amino acids. Germline V gene data show CDR1 as SGHRS and CDR2 as YFSETQ. The CDR3 is CASSLPRGTPNF.

The chain employs TRBV7-2 and TRBJ2-3; lacking DNA, the TRBD2 call made by TCRdb goes unchecked. This CDR3 spans 15 amino acids. Germline CDR1 SGHTA, CDR2 FQGNSA. The CDR3 sequence: CASSLLAGGYDTQYF. The full variable domain, in which reference TRBV7-2 and TRBJ2-3 provide the parts outside the CDR3, is GAGVSQSPSNKVTEKGKDVELRCDPISGHTALYWYRQSLGQGLEFLIYFQGNSAPDKSGLPSDRFSAERTGGSVSTLTIQRTQQEDSAVYLCASSLLAGGYDTQYFGPGTRLTVL.

The V gene is TRBV20-1, the J gene TRBJ2-1; TCRdb selects TRBD1, and the lack of DNA leaves this call unchecked. This CDR3 region has 13 residues. Germline values: CDR1 DFQATT, CDR2 SNEGSKA (reference sequence). This chain's CDR3 is CSALSPRTSEQFF.

V gene TRBV9 combines with J gene TRBJ2-1; with no DNA, the TCRdb D assignment of TRBD1 cannot be verified. Germline-derived CDR1 and CDR2 are SGDLS and YYNGEE. CDR3 length equals 15 residues. This CDR3 is CASSARDRLGNEQFF. The whole variable domain, filled in from reference TRBV9 and TRBJ2-1, reads DSGVTQTPKHLITATGQRVTLRCSPRSGDLSVYWYQQSLDQGLQFLIQYYNGEERAKGNILERFSAQQFPDLHSELNLSSLELGDSALYFCASSARDRLGNEQFFGPGTRLTVL.

This rearrangement joins TRBV3-1 to TRBJ2-3. There are 18 residues in the CDR3. Germline loops: CDR1 LGHDT, CDR2 YNNKEL (reference sequence). The CDR3: CASSQDHPVFDVKHTQYF.

The rearrangement joins TRBV18 to TRBJ2-7; checking the TCRdb D call of TRBD2 is not possible without DNA. The V gene's germline CDR1 is KGHSH and CDR2 LQKENI. The CDR3 consists of 19 residues. CDR3 sequence: CASSPLPGLAGATSGEQYF.